The source of this T cell receptor beta chain is a study of blood T cells in healthy people across ages (dated by TCRdb to the mid-2010s). In terms of the full investigation: In model experiments, template switching captured roughly one uniquely barcoded TCR beta cDNA molecule for every two T cells. Two additional independent replicas of 1 million unique cDNA reads from the same blood draw were analyzed for two donors (one aged 18 to 30 and one aged 80 or older). Age-related changes in TCR beta repertoire diversity were measured in the study by deep sequencing normalized with unique cDNA molecular identifiers. To avoid experimental bias, donors of different ages were spread randomly across the sequencing lanes. Donors were grouped into four age groups: young (average approximately 15 years), middle-aged (39), aged (62) and long-lived (82).

Study-wide findings and limitations: As age increased, observed TCR beta diversity per million T cells dropped in a roughly linear way, and a significant reduction was already evident by age roughly 36. Compared with the aged group, the long-lived group had more naive CD4+ T cells, fewer expanded clones and increased TCR diversity, suggesting age selection. Donor CMV infection status was unknown, potentially confounding age-related changes in expanded clonotypes. Because profiling used bulk unsorted PBMCs, naive and antigen-experienced compartments could not be compared conclusively. Observed TCR beta diversity correlated strongly with the percentage of naive T cells measured by flow cytometry. Total diversity estimates from one million sequenced T cells were considered lower bounds and underestimates.

Library method: 5' RACE. These reads were obtained on an Illumina HiSeq 2500. A second PCR of roughly 7 to 11 cycles was performed with a sample-barcoded 5' primer and a J-beta primer mix. A unique molecular identifier was introduced onto each TCR beta cDNA molecule by a template-switch 5' adaptor carrying 12 random nucleotides. Each sample yielded at least 3 million CDR3-containing paired-end reads. The Mint cDNA synthesis kit, primed by a TRBC-specific oligonucleotide, was used to synthesize first-strand cDNA from all RNA. Following uracil-DNA glycosylase treatment, a first 18-cycle PCR with universal primers M1SS and BC2_uni_R was performed on all cDNA. The source study handled its data this way. Each sample was normalized by randomly selecting 1 million high-quality reads, each carrying a distinct molecular identifier. Instead of being binned into consensus sequences, reads that shared molecular identifiers were thrown out. MiTCR, set to a Q25 quality threshold and the strictest error-elimination algorithm, was used for CDR3 identification, clonotype clustering and error correction. A nonparametric unseen species model with Euler transformation was used to estimate a lower bound on total TCR beta diversity. The raw public data were reprocessed by TCRdb itself: fastp quality trimming at Q25, MiXCR clonotype calling, in-frame beta chains only. Merged by CDR3 protein, the rows form single entries marked with the most common genes and DNA. These V and J calls originate from TCRdb's pipeline instead of the authors' own analysis. Present in this sample are around 670,000 distinct CDR3 sequences, approximately 30% of which were seen just once. 15% to 18% of the sample is held by the ten biggest clonotypes.

As regards this clonotype: Its target antigen remains unknown. No base-level quality is on record; no much larger clone is a single base apart.

The roughly 38 donors, aged 6 to 90 years, were systemically healthy Caucasian individuals from Russia. About 9.1 milliliters of peripheral blood were collected from each donor into EDTA-treated Vacutainer tubes. Ficoll-Paque density-gradient centrifugation was used to isolate PBMCs, with at least 6.5 million per sample. Trizol reagent was used to extract total RNA from the PBMCs, yielding at least 6 micrograms per sample. For every donor, an aliquot of PBMCs went through flow cytometry to measure the percentages of naive CD45RAhigh/CD27high T cells. Including cysteine and phenylalanine, the CDR3 has 19 amino acids. Only the CDR3 DNA stays, 57 bases, in frame from base 1. Clipping removes 0 bases from V and 7 bases from J, with 13 as the unmatched junction base count. Looking up the germline V gene yields CDR1 SGHAT and CDR2 FQNNGV.

Recombination linked TRBV11-2 to TRBJ2-7; TRBD2 aligns with 15 central bases. The source material was blood. This receptor was taken from a woman of 80 years or more in good health. The DNA sequence is given as TGTGCCAGCAGCTTAGAAGAGGGACTAGCGGGGGGAGTTGGCGATGAGCAGTACTTC. Translated, this gives CASSLEEGLAGGVGDEQYF.